This T cell receptor (beta chain) was identified during a study of blood T cell repertoires in COVID-19 (dated by TCRdb to between 2020 and 2021). At the level of the whole study: Samples covering the acute and convalescent phases of COVID-19 were provided by collaborators in the United States, Italy and Spain. The material from the prospective study consisted of cDNA or gDNA derived from T cells, B-cell-depleted T cells, or PBMCs. The dataset comprised deeply sampled blood TCRbeta repertoires from subjects exposed to, actively infected with, or recovered from COVID-19. The repertoires were released in a freely available public database intended as a resource for research on the immune response to SARS-CoV-2. The samples were drawn from two sources: the first 160 participants of the ongoing ImmuneRACE study, and 1,000 to 1,500 subjects contributed by 6 global collaborators. Nearly every sample came with metadata listing a de-identified subject ID, COVID-19 status, age in years and sex. Where HLA class I and class II types were available, the types were taken from metadata supplied by the sample provider, not from assay-based typing. Beyond this particular receptor, the publication reports: The quantity of clinical and demographic metadata differed by source and by participant and was supplied without curation.

TCRbeta CDR3 regions were amplified from genomic DNA by means of the immunoSEQ Assay, a bias-controlled multiplex PCR. As for the original processing: The number of nucleated cells in each sample was estimated by amplification of reference gene primers within the assay. Sequence reads were collapsed and filtered to measure the absolute abundance of every unique TCRbeta CDR3 rearrangement. For each sample, productive Simpson clonality was calculated by taking the square root of Simpson's diversity index across productive rearrangements. The source is immuneACCESS, and TCRdb retained only in-frame sequences with V and J called. Part of the clones is not carried over; for the studies checked, unresolved V genes explain less than half of this, and the remainder is unexplained. That table is the source of V, J and clone size, and D and trimming were worked out from the DNA. Here the sample has tens of thousands of clones; about four fifths occur a single time. Roughly 13% of the sample is held by the ten biggest clonotypes.

Of note for this clone: What antigen it recognizes has not been identified. No base quality values were provided; no much bigger clone lies one nucleotide off.

Looking up the germline V gene yields CDR1 ENHRY and CDR2 SYGVKD. After removal of 5 bases from V and 7 bases from J, the junction retains 4 bases not matched to a gene. The CDR3, from cysteine to phenylalanine, totals 14 residues. The only DNA kept is the CDR3, 42 bases in frame from the first base. Whole blood was collected in K2EDTA tubes by collaborating institutions according to the institutions' own protocols. For TCRbeta analysis, collaborator samples were shipped as frozen whole blood, as isolated PBMCs, or as DNA extracted from either sample type. The rearrangement combines TRBV10-3 with TRBJ1-6, with 8 middle bases fitting TRBD1. The sample was peripheral blood. This receptor was identified in a human donor in a cohort sampled during active COVID-19. The CDR3 protein is CAISKDRENSPLHF. The DNA sequence is as follows: TGTGCCATCAGTAAGGACAGGGAGAATTCACCCCTCCACTTT.